These 25 T cell receptor beta chains came from one sample sequenced in a study of shared clonotypes between healthy human individuals. Sequenced by immunoSEQ multiplex PCR; TCRdb stores in-frame clones only, minus some. The sample lists 1 million to 1.2 million clones; approximately 80% were seen once. The sequenced material came from memory CD4+ T cells from PBMCs. The subset: CD45RA-negative fraction. All receptors derive from a man between 18 and 35 years old in good health. Some clones in this sample may be carry-over from other donors' samples.

The CDR3 region has the DNA TGTGCCAGTAGCCTGGGACAGTCCTACGAGCAGTACTTC. Protein product: CASSLGQSYEQYF. The chain recombines TRBV19 with TRBJ2-7; TRBD1 aligns across 7 bases. Trimming cost V 6 bases and J 1 base; bases outside gene matches: 3. The length of the CDR3 is 13 residues. CDR1 and CDR2 (germline): LNHDA, SQIVND (reference sequence).

J is TRBJ1-5 and V is TRBV28; D is possibly TRBD1 (5 bases). Germline lookup yields CDR1 MDHEN and CDR2 SYDVKM. This CDR3 is 14 amino acids long. The V end lost 6 bases, the J end lost 7 bases, and 16 bases lay between the germline ends. The CDR3: CASSRSGWGQPQHF. In DNA, the CDR3 is TGTGCCAGCAGCCGGTCCGGTTGGGGGCAGCCCCAGCATTTT.

This clone was found a few times. The gene calls are TRBV9 and TRBJ1-4, with D hard to call. Per germline, CDR1 SGDLS and CDR2 YYNGEE. The germline V and J ends were trimmed by 0 bases and 8 bases, with 17 bases remaining between them. This CDR3 comprises 16 residues. The CDR3: CASSVGVLPSKEKLFF. The CDR3 nucleotides read TGTGCCAGCAGCGTAGGCGTACTCCCAAGTAAGGAAAAACTGTTTTTT. Full variable domain (missing parts from reference TRBV9 and TRBJ1-4): DSGVTQTPKHLITATGQRVTLRCSPRSGDLSVYWYQQSLDQGLQFLIQYYNGEERAKGNILERFSAQQFPDLHSELNLSSLELGDSALYFCASSVGVLPSKEKLFFGSGTQLSVL.

V and J are TRBV5-1 and TRBJ2-2; TRBD1 might be the D (5 bases). Trimming left V 1 base short and J 2 bases short, with 15 bases between. CDR1 SGHRS and CDR2 YFSETQ come from the germline V gene. This CDR3 contains 17 residues. CDR3 nucleotides: TGCGCCAGCAGCTTGCTTGACAGAAAAAGTAACACCGGGGAGCTGTTTTTT. This gives the protein CASSLLDRKSNTGELFF.

This chain links TRBV5-4 with TRBJ2-1; 16 nucleotides line up with TRBD2. Germline trimming cut 4 bases from V and 9 bases from J; bases unmatched to any gene: 7. Looked up from germline, CDR1 is SGHNT and CDR2 is YYREEE (reference sequence). The CDR3 sequence is 16 residues long. CDR3 DNA sequence: TGTGCCAGCAGCCCGGGGACTAGCGGGAGGGCTACTGAGCAGTTCTTC. It is translated as CASSPGTSGRATEQFF.

The chain uses TRBV5-8 and TRBJ1-3; no definite D call. Germline CDR1 is SGHTS and CDR2 is YDEGEE. CDR3 length: 16 amino acids. The ends were cut back, 0 bases at V and 0 bases at J, with 10 bases in the middle. The CDR3 DNA follows: TGTGCCAGCAGCTTGGATGGAATCCTCTCTGGAAACACCATATATTTT. This gives the protein CASSLDGILSGNTIYF.

The chain carries TRBV11-1 and TRBJ2-2, with no clear D. The CDR3 covers 12 residues. V lost 6 bases and J lost 3, with 5 bases in between. Germline CDR1 and CDR2: SGHAT and FQDESV (reference sequence). The CDR3: CASSRDTGELFF. CDR3 nucleotides: TGTGCCAGCAGTCGAGACACCGGGGAGCTGTTTTTT.

The gene calls are TRBV28 and TRBJ2-7; 11 nucleotides match TRBD2. The CDR3 extends over 14 amino acids. Germline CDR1 MDHEN, CDR2 SYDVKM. J lost 0 bases, V lost 9 bases, and 4 bases had no gene match. CDR3 region: CASRLAGYSYEQYF. CDR3 DNA sequence: TGTGCCAGTAGACTAGCGGGGTACTCCTACGAGCAGTACTTC.

The genes are TRBV28 and TRBJ1-2; 10 bases align to TRBD1. Looked up from germline, CDR1 is MDHEN and CDR2 is SYDVKM. V trimming: 6 bases; J trimming: 3 bases; junction bases outside the gene matches: 13. The CDR3 totals 17 residues. The CDR3 coding sequence is TGTGCCAGCAGGAGACCGGGACAGGGGTCCGGGTACTATGGCTACACCTTC. Its protein product is CASRRPGQGSGYYGYTF.

The chain recombines TRBV29-1 with TRBJ2-3; 7 nucleotides line up with TRBD2. This CDR3 comprises 12 residues. Germline trimming cut 3 bases from V and 7 bases from J; bases unmatched to any gene: 4. The germline gives CDR1 SQVTM, CDR2 ANQGSEA. This chain's CDR3 is CSVDSGGNTQYF. The CDR3, as DNA: TGCAGCGTTGATTCGGGGGGAAATACGCAGTATTTT.

This clone was seen many times. The chain recombines TRBV6-1 with TRBJ1-1; no clear D. CDR1 and CDR2 (germline): MNHNS, SASEGT. The V end was cut by 7 bases, the J end by 8 bases, with 14 bases between. The CDR3 has 12 amino acids. The chain's CDR3 is CASNLNWLEAFF. DNA for the CDR3: TGTGCCAGCAATTTGAACTGGCTCGAAGCTTTCTTT.

The V gene is TRBV7-9, the J gene TRBJ2-1; maybe TRBD2 (6 bases). The germline V and J ends were trimmed by 2 bases and 10 bases, with 9 bases remaining between them. This CDR3 spans 12 amino acids. Germline V gives CDR1 SEHNR, CDR2 FQNEAQ (reference sequence). CDR3 sequence (DNA): TGTGCCAGCAGCTTACCGGGAGTCGAGCAGTTCTTC. Translation: CASSLPGVEQFF. The complete variable domain, with remaining parts taken from reference TRBV7-9 and TRBJ2-1, reads DTGVSQNPRHKITKRGQNVTFRCDPISEHNRLYWYRQTLGQGPEFLTYFQNEAQLEKSRLLSDRFSAERPKGSFSTLEIQRTEQGDSAMYLCASSLPGVEQFFGPGTRLTVL.

The genes are TRBV5-5 and TRBJ2-7; a weak D match, TRBD1 (6 bases). The ends were cut back, 4 bases at V and 6 bases at J, with 11 bases in the middle. Germline lookup yields CDR1 SGHKS and CDR2 YYEKEE (reference sequence). The CDR3 runs to 12 residues. CDR3 nucleotides: TGTGCCAGCAGCACAACAGGGATCGAGCAGTACTTC. Translated, it gives CASSTTGIEQYF.

Concerning this clone: This may be a read error: a much more frequent sequence differs by one nucleotide. This chain uses TRBV7-2 with TRBJ2-1, with D possibly being TRBD2 (6 bases). Germline lookup yields CDR1 SGHTA and CDR2 FQGNSA. V was pared by 4 bases and J by 3 bases, with 16 bases between. The CDR3 consists of 16 residues. The CDR3: CASSSTGISGYNEQFF. DNA of the CDR3: TGTGCCAGCAGCTCAACCGGGATTAGCGGCTACAATGAGCAGTTCTTC.

The chain has TRBV7-2 and TRBJ2-7, with D perhaps TRBD1 (6 bases). The CDR3 runs to 15 residues. V lost 5 bases and J 0 bases, leaving 14 bases between the germline ends. Germline values: CDR1 SGHTA, CDR2 FQGNSA. The DNA of the CDR3 is TGTGCCAGCAGCCCGGACAGCTTAAACTCCTACGAGCAGTACTTC. Its translation is CASSPDSLNSYEQYF.

The V and J genes are TRBV6-1 and TRBJ2-5; perhaps TRBD1 as D (6 bases). Per germline, CDR1 MNHNS and CDR2 SASEGT. CDR3 length: 14 amino acids. The V end lost 5 bases, the J end lost 5 bases, and 15 bases lay between the germline ends. The CDR3 reads CASSSPGVQETQYF. CDR3 coding DNA: TGTGCCAGCAGTTCCCCAGGGGTGCAGGAGACCCAGTACTTC.

This chain joins TRBV25-1 and TRBJ1-2; D gene uncertain. The V end lost 8 bases, the J end lost 3 bases, and 13 bases lay between the germline ends. The CDR3 contains 13 residues. Germline CDR1 MGHDK, CDR2 SYGVNS. Written as DNA, the CDR3 is TGTGCCAGCGAGGGTATAAATGACTATGGCTACACCTTC. It is translated as CASEGINDYGYTF.

In the case of this clone: A read error may explain this, as a much larger clone is one base away. This specimen includes other DNA sequences encoding the same CDR3. The chain links TRBV5-1 to TRBJ1-2; D gene uncertain. The germline gives CDR1 SGHRS, CDR2 YFSETQ. This CDR3 is 15 amino acids long. The CDR3 loop is CASSLVTGANYGYTF. CDR3 sequence (DNA): TGCGCCAGCAGTTTGGTGACGGGAGCTAACTATGGCTACACCTTC.

This clone was recorded once. J is TRBJ2-2 and V is TRBV6-5; D ambiguous. The CDR3 contains 13 residues. Trimming removed 2 bases at V and 6 bases at J, with 7 bases between. Germline V gives CDR1 MNHEY, CDR2 SVGAGI. The CDR3 DNA sequence: TGTGCCAGCAGTTACACCTTTTCCGGGGAGCTGTTTTTT. Translated, it gives CASSYTFSGELFF.

This clone was picked up one time. The chain joins TRBV4-1 to TRBJ1-1, with no clear D. This CDR3 spans 13 amino acids. Trimming removed 0 bases from V and 11 bases from J, with 13 bases in between. Looked up from germline, CDR1 is MGHRA and CDR2 is YSYEKL. CDR3 residues: CASSQEEGRAAFF. The CDR3 bases are TGCGCCAGCAGCCAAGAGGAAGGACGGGCGGCTTTCTTT.

CDR3: CASSEVRGFYRDRAYEQYF. The CDR3 region has the DNA TGTGCCAGCAGTGAAGTTAGGGGTTTTTACCGGGACAGGGCCTACGAGCAGTACTTC. The rearrangement links TRBV6-1 to TRBJ2-7; 9 bases are shared with TRBD1. The CDR3 sequence is 19 residues long. Germline V CDR1 and CDR2: MNHNS, SASEGT. Losses at the gene ends were 1 base for V and 2 bases for J; bases not matched to a gene: 15.

The chain recombines TRBV11-2 with TRBJ1-5; 12 bases match TRBD1. CDR1 is SGHAT, CDR2 FQNNGV, per germline. With 5 bases clipped from V and 7 bases from J, the junction kept 3 bases outside the gene matches. The CDR3 length is 14 residues. As DNA, the CDR3 is TGTGCCAGCAGCCAGGGGACAGGGGGCCAGCCCCAGCATTTT. The encoded protein is CASSQGTGGQPQHF.

This clone was counted once. The J gene is TRBJ2-5, the V gene TRBV7-9; TRBD2 aligns across 7 bases. Germline V gene lookup returns CDR1 SEHNR and CDR2 FQNEAQ (reference sequence). The V gene end was trimmed by 3 bases and the J gene end by 5 bases; junction bases not matched to a gene: 6. The CDR3 is 14 amino acids. The CDR3 loop reads CASSFFGGEETQYF. CDR3 DNA: TGTGCCAGCAGCTTCTTTGGGGGGGAGGAGACCCAGTACTTC.

The CDR3 protein is CASSQARIGKETDTQYF. The CDR3 DNA reads TGCGCCAGCAGCCAAGCTCGTATCGGAAAGGAGACAGATACGCAGTATTTT. V usage is TRBV4-1 and J usage is TRBJ2-3; D is ambiguous. The V gene's germline CDR1 is MGHRA and CDR2 YSYEKL. V was trimmed by 1 base and J by 3 bases, leaving 17 bases between them. This CDR3 contains 17 residues.

This chain connects TRBV18 to TRBJ2-3, with 12 bases fitting TRBD2. V lost 5 bases, J lost 2 bases, and 14 bases stayed unmatched. CDR1 KGHSH and CDR2 LQKENI come from the germline V gene. This CDR3 is built from 19 residues. The CDR3 DNA reads TGTGCCAGCTCATCTAATCTGGCTAGCGGGAGGGATACCACAGATACGCAGTATTTT. Residues: CASSSNLASGRDTTDTQYF. Looking up the rest from reference TRBV18 and TRBJ2-3 gives the full variable domain: NAGVMQNPRHLVRRRGQEARLRCSPMKGHSHVYWYRQLPEEGLKFMVYLQKENIIDESGMPKERFSAEFPKEGPSILRIQQVVRGDSAAYFCASSSNLASGRDTTDTQYFGPGTRLTVL.